This TCR beta chain was obtained from a study of response to subunit inactivated influenza vaccine. CDR1 SNHLY and CDR2 FYNNEI come from the germline V gene. The CDR3 has 15 amino acids. The V gene end was trimmed by 7 bases and the J gene end by 1 base; junction bases not matched to a gene: 5. Study findings and constraints: Authors suggested few new T cells are recruited by each seasonal influenza vaccination.

This clonotype appeared a few times. Its target is unknown. TCRdb re-derived calls from the RT-PCR reads in MiXCR, one entry per CDR3 protein. Of 800,000 to 1,000,000 distinct CDR3 sequences listed, approximately 22% are singletons. This TCR came from a man in his fifties or sixties who received an inactivated influenza vaccine. V gene TRBV2 combines with J gene TRBJ2-3, with 10 bases lining up with TRBD2. The sample consisted of PBMCs from blood, taken more than 4 days after vaccination. The CDR3 is CASNPGTSGTDTQYF. The CDR3 DNA reads as TGTGCCAGCAATCCCGGGACTAGCGGCACAGATACGCAGTATTTT.